Following are 25 T cell receptor beta chains from one sample sequenced in a study of shared clonotypes between healthy human individuals. Naivety among CD8 cells was defined by CD45RO negativity and positive CCR7 selection, thereby excluding terminally differentiated effector memory CD45RA+ cells. Assay used: immunoSEQ multiplex PCR; TCRdb lists only in-frame clones, some missing. The data hold around 1,900,000 clones, with 93% observed a single time. Sequenced input: naive CD8+ T cells from PBMCs. The origin of the receptors is a young man in good health. Some clones in this sample may be carry-over from other donors' samples.

This chain connects TRBV11-2 to TRBJ2-2; D is unclear. This CDR3 has 14 amino acids. Germline values: CDR1 SGHAT, CDR2 FQNNGV. Trimming removed 5 bases from V and 0 bases from J, with 7 bases in between. CDR3 protein: CASSPDSNTGELFF. The CDR3 nucleotides read TGTGCCAGCAGCCCCGACTCGAACACCGGGGAGCTGTTTTTT.

This clone showed up just once. The gene calls are TRBV6-5 and TRBJ2-5; 7 bases agree with TRBD1. The ends lost 2 bases at V and 6 bases at J; junction bases unmatched: 3. The CDR3 length is 13 residues. From germline, CDR1 is MNHEY and CDR2 SVGAGI. CDR3 amino acids: CASSYRDSKTQYF. DNA for the CDR3: TGTGCCAGCAGTTACCGGGACAGTAAGACCCAGTACTTC.

V and J are TRBV28 and TRBJ2-3, with 7 bases lining up with TRBD1. Germline V gives CDR1 MDHEN, CDR2 SYDVKM. After removal of 6 bases from V and 6 bases from J, the junction contained 9 bases not matched to a gene. This CDR3 is 14 amino acids long. The CDR3 sequence is CASSRKTGWDTQYF. CDR3 sequence (DNA): TGTGCCAGCAGCCGTAAGACAGGGTGGGATACGCAGTATTTT.

This clone was recorded once. The chain employs TRBV28 and TRBJ1-3; perhaps TRBD1 as D (6 bases). This CDR3 is built from 17 residues. V shed 1 base and J shed 0 bases, with 13 bases lying between them. The germline gives CDR1 MDHEN, CDR2 SYDVKM. For the CDR3, the DNA is TGTGCCAGCAGTTTATTTGACAGGCCGAGCTCTGGAAACACCATATATTTT. As protein: CASSLFDRPSSGNTIYF.

The rearrangement links TRBV2 to TRBJ1-2; a possible D gene is TRBD1 (5 bases). The CDR3 runs 16 residues. Germline V gene sequence: CDR1 SNHLY, CDR2 FYNNEI. Trimming took 0 bases from V and 3 from J, leaving 14 bases between them. DNA for the CDR3: TGTGCCAGCAGTGAAGCATCGACAGTTGTGGACTATGGCTACACCTTC. It translates to CASSEASTVVDYGYTF.

This chain links TRBV9 with TRBJ1-1; TRBD1 aligns across 10 bases. Per germline, CDR1 SGDLS and CDR2 YYNGEE. V shed 3 bases, J shed 5 bases, and the junction held 4 bases outside the gene matches. The CDR3 runs to 14 residues. This chain's CDR3 is CASSGTGGGTEAFF. CDR3 nucleotide sequence: TGTGCCAGCAGCGGGACAGGGGGAGGAACTGAAGCTTTCTTT. The whole variable domain, filled in from reference TRBV9 and TRBJ1-1, reads DSGVTQTPKHLITATGQRVTLRCSPRSGDLSVYWYQQSLDQGLQFLIQYYNGEERAKGNILERFSAQQFPDLHSELNLSSLELGDSALYFCASSGTGGGTEAFFGQGTRLTVV.

The rearrangement links TRBV9 to TRBJ2-2, with TRBD1 identical over 7 bases. V lost 4 bases to trimming and J lost 4 bases; unmatched junction nucleotides: 7. CDR1 and CDR2 from the germline V gene are SGDLS and YYNGEE. The CDR3 is made up of 15 amino acids. This CDR3 is CASSTGTAVTGELFF. DNA for the CDR3: TGTGCCAGCAGCACCGGGACAGCCGTCACCGGGGAGCTGTTTTTT. Looking up the rest from reference TRBV9 and TRBJ2-2 gives the full variable domain: DSGVTQTPKHLITATGQRVTLRCSPRSGDLSVYWYQQSLDQGLQFLIQYYNGEERAKGNILERFSAQQFPDLHSELNLSSLELGDSALYFCASSTGTAVTGELFFGEGSRLTVL.

The V and J genes are TRBV30 and TRBJ2-2; TRBD2 is a possible D gene (6 bases). Germline-derived CDR1 and CDR2 are GTSNPN and SVGIG (reference sequence). This CDR3 comprises 15 residues. With 2 bases removed from V and 6 bases from J, the gap between germline ends came to 16 bases. As DNA, the CDR3 is TGTGCCTGGAGTCTAGGGGACTCCCCGGCCGGGGAGCTGTTTTTT. Its protein product is CAWSLGDSPAGELFF.

The chain uses TRBV2 and TRBJ1-1, with unresolved D. The length of the CDR3 is 11 residues. Deletions cut 2 bases from V and 6 bases from J, with 4 bases between. The germline gives CDR1 SNHLY, CDR2 FYNNEI. CDR3 region: CASSESAEAFF. CDR3 nucleotide sequence: TGTGCCAGCAGTGAATCCGCTGAAGCTTTCTTT.

V gene TRBV9 combines with J gene TRBJ1-1, with D uncertain. V shed 1 base and J shed 6 bases, with 19 bases lying between them. Germline V gives CDR1 SGDLS, CDR2 YYNGEE. This CDR3 region has 16 residues. The CDR3 loop is CASSVPLTPVDPEAFF. The CDR3 nucleotides are TGTGCCAGCAGCGTACCCCTCACACCGGTCGACCCTGAAGCTTTCTTT.

The chain couples TRBV6-5 to TRBJ2-1; no definite D call. The CDR3 loop spans 15 amino acids. In germline, CDR1 is MNHEY, CDR2 SVGAGI. Trimming cost V 0 bases and J 0 bases, with 6 bases left between them. CDR3 sequence: CASSYSVRSYNEQFF. CDR3 DNA sequence: TGTGCCAGCAGTTACTCGGTCCGCTCCTACAATGAGCAGTTCTTC.

The chain employs TRBV4-3 and TRBJ2-1; TRBD2 matches 7 bases. This CDR3 spans 16 amino acids. In germline, CDR1 is LGHNA, CDR2 YSLEER. The J segment lost 1 base and the V segment lost 4 bases, leaving 7 bases of the junction unmatched. This CDR3 reads CASSPPGGRSYNEQFF. The CDR3 bases are TGCGCCAGCAGCCCCCCCGGGGGGAGGTCCTACAATGAGCAGTTCTTC.

This chain uses TRBV10-1 with TRBJ1-5; possible D gene TRBD1, 5 bases. V was trimmed by 3 bases and J by 6 bases, leaving 12 bases between them. CDR3 length equals 14 residues. Per the germline V gene, CDR1 is WNHNN and CDR2 is SYGVQD (reference sequence). CDR3 bases: TGCGCCAGCAGTGAAAGGGCAGGGAGTCAGCCCCAGCATTTT. Translation gives CASSERAGSQPQHF.

The gene calls are TRBV4-1 and TRBJ1-1; 8 bases map to TRBD1. Germline CDR1 is MGHRA and CDR2 is YSYEKL. The CDR3 loop spans 14 amino acids. V dropped 4 bases and J dropped 1; count of bases not matched to a gene: 2. CDR3 sequence reads: CASSRGTGNTEAFF. In nucleotides, the CDR3 is TGCGCCAGCAGCCGAGGGACAGGGAACACTGAAGCTTTCTTT.

The rearrangement uses TRBV11-1 and TRBJ2-7; D not resolved. The CDR3 is 14 amino acids. Germline assignment: CDR1 SGHAT and CDR2 FQDESV (reference sequence). V shed 5 bases and J shed 3 bases, with 14 bases lying between them. The CDR3 protein is CASSPYRAGYEQYF. The DNA of the CDR3 is TGTGCCAGCAGCCCCTATCGGGCAGGCTACGAGCAGTACTTC.

The chain has TRBV9 and TRBJ1-1; D possibly corresponds to TRBD1 (5 bases). This CDR3 has 12 amino acids. V lost 0 bases and J 10 bases, leaving 10 bases between the germline ends. Germline assignment: CDR1 SGDLS and CDR2 YYNGEE. The CDR3 DNA reads as TGTGCCAGCAGCGTAGGGGACGCGAGAGCTTTCTTT. Its translation is CASSVGDARAFF.

The chain joins TRBV9 to TRBJ2-7; TRBD2 agrees at 10 bases. CDR3 length: 16 amino acids. The V and J ends lost 4 bases and 4 bases, in that order; junction bases with no gene match: 11. Germline CDR1 and CDR2: SGDLS and YYNGEE. CDR3 loop: CASSTNLAGDVYEQYF. The CDR3 nucleotides are TGTGCCAGCAGCACGAACCTAGCGGGAGACGTGTACGAGCAGTACTTC.

V and J are TRBV4-2 and TRBJ2-7; TRBD1 agrees at 8 bases. Germline lookup yields CDR1 LGHNA and CDR2 YNFKEQ. After removal of 5 bases from V and 4 bases from J, the junction contained 7 bases not matched to a gene. The CDR3 loop spans 14 amino acids. The CDR3 spells CASSFGTGAYEQYF. In nucleotides, the CDR3 is TGTGCCAGCAGCTTCGGGACAGGTGCGTACGAGCAGTACTTC.

The chain couples TRBV28 to TRBJ2-7; 8 nucleotides match TRBD1. The germline V gene encodes CDR1 MDHEN and CDR2 SYDVKM. The trim removed 7 bases at V and 3 bases at J, leaving 11 bases unmatched. The CDR3 contains 15 residues. The CDR3 DNA sequence: TGTGCCAGCACCCAAGGATGGGACAGGAGCTACGAGCAGTACTTC. Protein: CASTQGWDRSYEQYF.

This sequence joins TRBV5-4 and TRBJ2-5; TRBD2 agrees at 11 bases. V lost 4 bases to trimming and J lost 2 bases; unmatched junction nucleotides: 7. CDR1 and CDR2 (germline): SGHNT, YYREEE (reference sequence). The CDR3 length is 16 residues. The CDR3 nucleotides read TGTGCCAGCAGCCAATCCGGGACTAGCGGACAAGAGACCCAGTACTTC. Its translation is CASSQSGTSGQETQYF.

V is TRBV2 and J is TRBJ1-4; D unresolved. CDR1 and CDR2 from the germline V gene are SNHLY and FYNNEI. Trimming pared 7 bases from V and 3 bases from J, leaving 12 bases between. This CDR3 spans 14 amino acids. The CDR3 nucleotides are TGTGCCAGCACCAAGCGGGAGGCTAATGAAAAACTGTTTTTT. This translates into CASTKREANEKLFF.

The chain has TRBV9 and TRBJ1-2; TRBD1 is a possible D gene (6 bases). The CDR3 has 15 amino acids. Trimming shortened V by 0 bases and J by 6 bases, and 15 bases separated the two germline ends. The germline gives CDR1 SGDLS, CDR2 YYNGEE. CDR3 DNA sequence: TGTGCCAGCAGCGTAGGCGCAAAAAAGGGGGATGGCTACACCTTC. Its translation: CASSVGAKKGDGYTF.

The chain carries TRBV28 and TRBJ1-5; TRBD1 is a possible D gene (5 bases). Per germline, CDR1 MDHEN and CDR2 SYDVKM. This CDR3 region has 16 residues. Trimming cost V 6 bases and J 1 base, with 16 bases left between them. This CDR3 is CASRIPPGASNQPQHF. The CDR3 bases are TGTGCCAGCAGGATCCCCCCCGGGGCGAGCAATCAGCCCCAGCATTTT.

The chain couples TRBV4-2 to TRBJ2-3, with D unclear. Trimming shortened V by 3 bases and J by 0 bases, and 13 bases separated the two germline ends. Per germline, CDR1 LGHNA and CDR2 YNFKEQ. CDR3 length equals 16 residues. CDR3 nucleotide sequence: TGTGCCAGCAGCCAGAGGACCGGAGCCAGCACAGATACGCAGTATTTT. Translated: CASSQRTGASTDTQYF.

The chain carries TRBV5-6 and TRBJ2-7, with 9 bases fitting TRBD1. The CDR3 spans 15 residues. The germline V gene has CDR1 SGHDT and CDR2 YYEEEE. Unmatched junction bases numbered 8, after V lost 4 bases and J lost 3 bases. As DNA, the CDR3 is TGTGCCAGCAGCCTACTCGGGACAGGGTTCTACGAGCAGTACTTC. This translates into CASSLLGTGFYEQYF. Full variable domain (missing parts from reference TRBV5-6 and TRBJ2-7): DAGVTQSPTHLIKTRGQQVTLRCSPKSGHDTVSWYQQALGQGPQFIFQYYEEEERQRGNFPDRFSGHQFPNYSSELNVNALLLGDSALYLCASSLLGTGFYEQYFGPGTRLTVT.